The subject of this entry is one T cell receptor (beta chain). Its antigen is currently unknown. The PCR ran on 60 Vbeta and 13 Jbeta primers. The data were produced by immunoSEQ multiplex PCR, yet TCRdb's version contains in-frame clones alone and is incomplete. The sample spans about 39,000 clones; the ten largest clones claim approximately 3%. This sample stems from a study of cytomegalovirus exposure and HLA in healthy donors. Study conclusions and caveats: For TCR beta chains, V- and J-gene trimming was later linked to a missense DCLRE1C variant.

V lost 4 bases to trimming and J lost 4 bases; unmatched junction nucleotides: 6. This CDR3 has 16 amino acids. Germline V gene sequence: CDR1 SGHRS, CDR2 YFSETQ. This chain uses TRBV5-1 with TRBJ2-1; 12 positions match TRBD2. The TCR originated in a woman aged 25 to 39 in good health and CMV-seropositive. Sequences were obtained from PBMCs. The CDR3 DNA reads as TGCGCCAGCAGCGCCAGGACTAGCGGGGATTACAATGAGCAGTTCTTC. Its protein is CASSARTSGDYNEQFF.